This section outlines one TCR beta chain sequence together with its context. Its antigen remains unidentified. Qualities for individual bases were not recorded, and no much larger clone is one base off. Relative to germline, V is missing 4 bases and J is missing 1 base, with 11 bases of the junction outside any gene match. Sequences MNHEY (CDR1) and SVGEGT (CDR2) are obtained from the germline V gene. Including cysteine and phenylalanine, the CDR3 has 18 amino acids. Here the CDR3 DNA is all that survives: 54 bases in frame from base 1. Participants in the prospective study were enrolled through a virtual design, were aged roughly 18 to 100 years, and lived in roughly 26 United States geographic areas. To assign participants to cohorts, the prospective study relied on clinical history that participants themselves reported in a screening survey and a study questionnaire. For ImmuneRACE Cohort 3, a participant was defined as recovered based on two consecutive negative NP/OP PCR tests, clearance by a healthcare professional, or resolution of symptoms. In the prospective study, whole blood, serum and a nasopharyngeal or oropharyngeal swab were collected from each participant by mobile phlebotomists. Participants in the prospective study had the option to provide additional blood draws and questionnaires over a roughly two-month period. Prospective study blood samples were shipped either frozen or at room temperature before DNA extraction.

The immunoSEQ Assay, a bias-controlled multiplex PCR, was used to amplify TCRbeta CDR3 regions from genomic DNA. The published analysis was carried out like this. Nucleated cell counts per sample were estimated from amplification of reference gene primers within the assay. To quantify the absolute abundance of each unique TCRbeta CDR3 rearrangement, sequence reads were collapsed and filtered. For each sample, productive Simpson clonality was calculated by taking the square root of Simpson's diversity index across productive rearrangements. The source is immuneACCESS, and TCRdb retained only in-frame sequences with V and J called. Part of the clones is not carried over; for the studies checked, unresolved V genes explain less than half of this, and the remainder is unexplained. The D gene and trimming were derived from the DNA, and the V and J assignments and clone size from that table. The table for this sample lists approximately 390,000 clones; about 86% of them were counted only once. Around 10% of the sample goes to the ten largest clones.

The source of the sample is a study of blood T cell repertoires in COVID-19 (dated by TCRdb to about 2020). In the study overall: The collaborator samples originated in the United States, Italy and Spain and spanned the acute and convalescent phases of COVID-19. The material from the prospective study consisted of cDNA or gDNA derived from T cells, B-cell-depleted T cells, or PBMCs. The dataset comprised deeply sampled blood TCRbeta repertoires from subjects exposed to, actively infected with, or recovered from COVID-19. A freely available public database, intended as a resource for researchers studying the immune response to SARS-CoV-2, is where the repertoires were released. Samples were obtained from the ongoing ImmuneRACE study (first 160 participants) and from 1,254 subjects provided by 6 global collaborators. A de-identified subject ID, COVID-19 status, age in years and sex were almost always included in the sample metadata. Where available, HLA class I and class II types were obtained from metadata supplied by the sample provider rather than from assay-based typing.

Broader findings and caveats from the paper: The quantity of clinical and demographic metadata differed by source and by participant and was supplied without curation.

The sample taken for sequencing was PBMCs or T cells enriched from blood (not recorded which). The TCR was taken from a woman between 50 and 59 years old who had recovered from COVID-19. Recombination connected TRBV6-2 or TRBV6-3 to TRBJ1-5, and 9 junction bases match TRBD1. Here the CDR3 is given as CASSWGKSGTGSNQPQHF. The nucleotide sequence is TGTGCCAGCAGTTGGGGCAAATCCGGGACAGGGAGCAATCAGCCCCAGCATTTT.